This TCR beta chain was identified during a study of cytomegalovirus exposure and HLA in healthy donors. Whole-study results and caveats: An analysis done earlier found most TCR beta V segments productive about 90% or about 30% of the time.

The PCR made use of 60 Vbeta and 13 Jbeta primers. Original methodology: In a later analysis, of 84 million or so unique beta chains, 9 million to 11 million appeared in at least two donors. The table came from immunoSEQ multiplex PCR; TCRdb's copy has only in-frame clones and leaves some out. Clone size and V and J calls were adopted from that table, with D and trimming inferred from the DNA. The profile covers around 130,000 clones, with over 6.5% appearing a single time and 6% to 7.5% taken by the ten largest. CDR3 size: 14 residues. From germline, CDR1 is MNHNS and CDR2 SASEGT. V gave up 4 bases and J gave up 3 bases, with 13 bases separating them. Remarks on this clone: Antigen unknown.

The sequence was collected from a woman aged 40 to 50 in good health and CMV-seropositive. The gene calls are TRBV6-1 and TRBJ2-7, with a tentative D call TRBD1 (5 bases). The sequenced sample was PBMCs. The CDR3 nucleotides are TGTGCCAGCAGTGGAAACAGGAATATCTACGAGCAGTACTTC. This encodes CASSGNRNIYEQYF.